The 29 T cell receptor beta chains in this list originate from one sample, sequenced in a study of blood T cell repertoires in COVID-19. Data came from immunoSEQ multiplex PCR; TCRdb stores just in-frame clones and leaves some out. The sample consists of 200,000 to 250,000 clones, more than 80% of them appearing once. Specimen: peripheral blood. The receptors originated from a man aged 25 to 40 with COVID-19, enrolled during active disease.

A remark on this clone: Other DNA sequences from this sample encode an identical CDR3 as well. The chain couples TRBV4-3 to TRBJ2-7, with D perhaps matching TRBD2 (5 bases). V was cut by 1 base and J by 2 bases, with 18 bases left in between. The CDR3 covers 17 residues. In germline, CDR1 is LGHNA, CDR2 YSLEER. The CDR3 is CASSQAREGLKAYEQYF. The CDR3 DNA reads TGCGCCAGCAGCCAAGCGAGGGAAGGACTCAAGGCCTACGAGCAGTACTTC.

The CDR3 region is CASSEGQGNYGYTF. CDR3 sequence (DNA): TGCGCCAGCAGCGAAGGACAGGGAAACTATGGCTACACCTTC. This chain joins TRBV5-1 and TRBJ1-2, with 8 bases lining up with TRBD1. Per germline, CDR1 SGHRS and CDR2 YFSETQ. The CDR3 has 14 amino acids. The J segment lost 2 bases and the V segment lost 4 bases, leaving 4 bases of the junction unmatched.

The chain uses TRBV6-2 or TRBV6-3 and TRBJ2-3, with TRBD1 matching 7 bases. This CDR3 spans 16 amino acids. Trimming cost V 0 bases and J 2 bases; bases outside gene matches: 5. CDR1 is MNHEY, CDR2 SVGEGT, per germline. CDR3 loop: CASSYSSRGFTDTQYF. The CDR3 DNA sequence: TGTGCCAGCAGTTACTCGAGCAGGGGGTTCACAGATACGCAGTATTTT.

The CDR3 is CASSGGTSRGYGYTF. The CDR3 DNA follows: TGTGCCAGCTCTGGGGGGACCTCCAGAGGTTATGGCTACACCTTC. The genes are TRBV18 and TRBJ1-2; maybe TRBD1 (5 bases). Trimming removed 6 bases at V and 5 bases at J, with 19 bases between. This CDR3 spans 15 amino acids. Germline loops: CDR1 KGHSH, CDR2 LQKENI.

The chain joins TRBV5-8 to TRBJ1-1; D is ambiguous. Germline V gene data show CDR1 as SGHTS and CDR2 as YDEGEE. V was trimmed by 3 bases and J by 10 bases, leaving 7 bases between them. The CDR3 spans 10 residues. The CDR3 DNA follows: TGTGCCAGCAGCTCCCTCGGAGCTTTCTTT. Its protein product is CASSSLGAFF. Together with reference TRBV5-8 and TRBJ1-1, the CDR3 gives the full variable domain: EAGVTQSPTHLIKTRGQQATLRCSPISGHTSVYWYQQALGLGLQFLLWYDEGEERNRGNFPPRFSGRQFPNYSSELNVNALELEDSALYLCASSSLGAFFGQGTRLTVV.

The rearrangement joins TRBV5-6 to TRBJ2-4; 11 nucleotides agree with TRBD2. V lost 3 bases, J lost 8 bases, and 4 bases stayed unmatched. CDR3 length: 14 residues. Germline assignment: CDR1 SGHDT and CDR2 YYEEEE. The CDR3 nucleotides are TGTGCCAGCAGCTCAACTAGCGGGGGTTACATTCAGTACTTC. It is translated as CASSSTSGGYIQYF.

V gene TRBV29-1 combines with J gene TRBJ1-3, with D maybe TRBD1 (5 bases). The CDR3 has 16 residues. Trimming removed 3 bases at V and 0 bases at J, with 15 bases between. The germline gives CDR1 SQVTM, CDR2 ANQGSEA. The CDR3 coding sequence is TGCAGCGTTGATGATGGACACCTGAGCTCTGGAAACACCATATATTTT. This codes for CSVDDGHLSSGNTIYF.

This clone appeared a single time. The V call is TRBV7-9, the J call TRBJ2-1, with 10 bases fitting TRBD2. The CDR3 loop spans 19 amino acids. Germline loops: CDR1 SEHNR, CDR2 FQNEAQ (reference sequence). V shed 5 bases, J shed 8 bases, and the junction held 21 bases outside the gene matches. CDR3 sequence (DNA): TGTGCCAGCAGCCCGGGGGGGGCCAAGCGGGAGGGCCTACTTTATGAGCAGTTCTTC. Encoded protein: CASSPGGAKREGLLYEQFF. The entire variable domain, with the rest obtained from reference TRBV7-9 and TRBJ2-1, is as follows: DTGVSQNPRHKITKRGQNVTFRCDPISEHNRLYWYRQTLGQGPEFLTYFQNEAQLEKSRLLSDRFSAERPKGSFSTLEIQRTEQGDSAMYLCASSPGGAKREGLLYEQFFGPGTRLTVL.

The V and J genes are TRBV10-3 and TRBJ1-2; 7 nucleotides line up with TRBD1. This CDR3 comprises 15 residues. With 4 bases clipped from V and 6 bases from J, the junction kept 11 bases outside the gene matches. The V gene's germline CDR1 is ENHRY and CDR2 SYGVKD. CDR3 protein: CAISAFTGTDHGYTF. The CDR3 nucleotides are TGTGCCATCAGTGCGTTCACCGGGACAGACCATGGCTACACCTTC.

The table lists this clone with a count of one. Other DNA variants within this sample encode the same CDR3. This chain links TRBV3-1 (or the pseudogene TRBV3-2) with TRBJ1-1; TRBD1 matches at 9 bases. V was clipped by 1 base and J by 5 bases; unmatched bases: 2. Looked up from germline, CDR1 is LGHDT and CDR2 is YNNKEL (reference sequence). CDR3 size: 14 residues. In nucleotides, the CDR3 is TGTGCCAGCAGCCAAGGGACAGGGGATACTGAAGCTTTCTTT. Translated, it gives CASSQGTGDTEAFF.

The chain combines TRBV29-1 with TRBJ2-1, with D tentatively TRBD2 (5 bases). Germline V gene lookup returns CDR1 SQVTM and CDR2 ANQGSEA. This CDR3 spans 11 amino acids. V lost 4 bases and J lost 8, with 9 bases in between. The CDR3, as DNA: TGCAGCGTTGGGGAGCTGGATGAGCAGTTCTTC. Translated: CSVGELDEQFF.

The rearrangement joins TRBV5-5 to TRBJ1-2, with a weak D call TRBD1 (5 bases). This CDR3 is built from 15 residues. Trimming removed 6 bases at V and 1 base at J, with 16 bases between. Germline V gene lookup returns CDR1 SGHKS and CDR2 YYEKEE (reference sequence). CDR3 nucleotides: TGTGCCAGCACCACAGGCCGCAACTTTAACTATGGCTACACCTTC. This translates into CASTTGRNFNYGYTF.

V gene TRBV6-1 combines with J gene TRBJ2-7; D gene ambiguous. V was trimmed by 2 bases and J by 4 bases, leaving 15 bases between them. The CDR3 spans 15 residues. The V gene's germline CDR1 is MNHNS and CDR2 SASEGT. The CDR3 loop reads CASSERRSWYYEQYF. CDR3 DNA: TGTGCCAGCAGTGAACGTAGAAGTTGGTATTACGAGCAGTACTTC.

The V call is TRBV6-6, the J call TRBJ2-1, with D tentatively TRBD1 (5 bases). Trimming removed 7 bases at V and 6 bases at J, with 16 bases between. CDR3 length: 14 residues. Germline V gene lookup returns CDR1 MNHNY and CDR2 SVGAGI (reference sequence). The CDR3 bases are TGTGCCAGCAAAAGCCCCCTAACAGGCAATGAGCAGTTCTTC. Protein product: CASKSPLTGNEQFF.

The V and J genes are TRBV27 and TRBJ2-7, with 9 bases that match TRBD1. The length of the CDR3 is 16 residues. The V segment lost 5 bases and the J segment 0 bases; nucleotides outside the gene matches: 8. The germline gives CDR1 MNHEY, CDR2 SMNVEV (reference sequence). The CDR3 bases are TGTGCCAGCAGTCCAAAGTGGGACAGGGCCTCCTACGAGCAGTACTTC. It is translated as CASSPKWDRASYEQYF.

The genes are TRBV7-2 and TRBJ1-5, with 9 bases identical to TRBD1. The CDR3 runs to 15 residues. The germline CDR1 and CDR2 sequences are SGHTA and FQGNSA. With 4 bases clipped from V and 6 bases from J, the junction kept 7 bases outside the gene matches. As DNA, the CDR3 is TGTGCCAGCAGCTGGGGACAGGGTATTGGTCAGCCCCAGCATTTT. Translating gives CASSWGQGIGQPQHF.

The count of this clone is one. The chain has TRBV20-1 and TRBJ1-5, with 12 bases aligning to TRBD1. CDR3 length equals 15 residues. With V trimmed by 3 bases and J by 7 bases, 7 bases remained unmatched. The germline CDR1 and CDR2 sequences are DFQATT and SNEGSKA (reference sequence). CDR3: CSASRDRGRRQPQHF. The CDR3 DNA is TGCAGTGCTAGTCGGGACAGGGGGCGCAGGCAGCCCCAGCATTTT.

The rearrangement joins TRBV4-2 to TRBJ2-1; 10 nucleotides align to TRBD2. With V trimmed by 0 bases and J by 2 bases, 7 bases remained unmatched. The CDR3 extends over 18 amino acids. Germline V gene lookup returns CDR1 LGHNA and CDR2 YNFKEQ. The CDR3 is CASSQDPLSGRTYNEQFF. CDR3 in DNA: TGTGCCAGCAGCCAAGATCCCCTTAGCGGGAGGACCTACAATGAGCAGTTCTTC.

The chain is built from TRBV7-2 and TRBJ1-6; 7 bases are shared with TRBD1. The germline CDR1 and CDR2 sequences are SGHTA and FQGNSA. Germline trimming cut 4 bases from V and 4 bases from J; bases unmatched to any gene: 1. The CDR3 runs to 14 residues. Here the CDR3 reads CASSSGQYNSPLHF. In DNA, the CDR3 is TGTGCCAGCAGCTCGGGACAGTATAATTCACCCCTCCACTTT.

This sequence joins TRBV5-1 and TRBJ1-3; D is undetermined. V was clipped by 0 bases and J by 0 bases, with 10 bases between them. CDR3 length: 16 residues. Germline lookup yields CDR1 SGHRS and CDR2 YFSETQ. In nucleotides, the CDR3 is TGCGCCAGCAGCTTGGTACCTGACTACTCTGGAAACACCATATATTTT. Amino acids: CASSLVPDYSGNTIYF.

The rearrangement uses TRBV5-6 and TRBJ1-1; TRBD1 agrees at 7 bases. CDR1 is SGHDT and CDR2 is YYEEEE in the germline V gene. Germline trimming cut 0 bases from V and 10 bases from J; bases unmatched to any gene: 9. The CDR3 consists of 14 residues. The CDR3 nucleotides are TGTGCCAGCAGCTTGGAGGGGGCAGGCGCCGCAGCTTTCTTT. Translated, it gives CASSLEGAGAAAFF.

The V call is TRBV28, the J call TRBJ1-5, with D perhaps TRBD1 (6 bases). CDR1 MDHEN and CDR2 SYDVKM come from the germline V gene. V was trimmed by 7 bases and J by 0 bases, leaving 13 bases between them. The CDR3 has 15 amino acids. The CDR3 region is CASIRGGFSNQPQHF. The CDR3 coding sequence is TGTGCCAGCATTAGAGGGGGATTTAGCAATCAGCCCCAGCATTTT.

J is TRBJ2-2 and V is TRBV27, with 13 bases fitting TRBD2. V trimming: 4 bases; J trimming: 6 bases; junction bases outside the gene matches: 8. This CDR3 has 17 residues. From germline, CDR1 is MNHEY and CDR2 SMNVEV (reference sequence). CDR3 in DNA: TGTGCCAGCAGTTCCGACACTAGCGGGGGGGCCCCCGGGGAGCTGTTTTTT. The encoded protein is CASSSDTSGGAPGELFF.

The chain is built from TRBV20-1 and TRBJ1-5; unclear D gene. Trimming removed 3 bases from V and 4 bases from J, with 10 bases in between. The CDR3 is made up of 13 amino acids. The germline CDR1 and CDR2 sequences are DFQATT and SNEGSKA (reference sequence). The CDR3, as DNA: TGCAGTGCTAGTCCCCCTAGTAATCAGCCCCAGCATTTT. Translation gives CSASPPSNQPQHF.

This sequence joins TRBV5-8 and TRBJ2-1; 9 nucleotides agree with TRBD1. Unmatched junction bases numbered 7, after V lost 3 bases and J lost 6 bases. CDR3 length equals 15 residues. Germline values: CDR1 SGHTS, CDR2 YDEGEE. CDR3 nucleotide sequence: TGTGCCAGCAGCTCGGACAGGGGAGGATCCAATGAGCAGTTCTTC. Protein: CASSSDRGGSNEQFF.

V and J are TRBV24-1 and TRBJ2-1, with D possibly being TRBD2 (6 bases). The CDR3 runs to 16 residues. Germline V gene lookup returns CDR1 KGHDR and CDR2 SFDVKD. Trimming took off 3 bases at V and 3 bases at J, with 14 bases between the two ends. The CDR3 loop is CATSDQGEVGYNEQFF. CDR3 nucleotides: TGTGCCACCAGTGATCAAGGGGAGGTGGGCTACAATGAGCAGTTCTTC.

J is TRBJ2-1 and V is TRBV24-1; possibly TRBD2 for D (6 bases). This CDR3 spans 16 amino acids. The germline V gene encodes CDR1 KGHDR and CDR2 SFDVKD. V gave up 3 bases and J gave up 2 bases, with 13 bases separating them. CDR3 DNA: TGTGCCACCAGTGATCAGACTAGGGTACCCTACAATGAGCAGTTCTTC. It translates to CATSDQTRVPYNEQFF.

This clone was detected once. The V call is TRBV7-9, the J call TRBJ1-1, with unresolved D. Trimming shortened V by 2 bases and J by 2 bases, and 9 bases separated the two germline ends. Germline assignment: CDR1 SEHNR and CDR2 FQNEAQ (reference sequence). This CDR3 is 14 amino acids long. This chain's CDR3 is CASSLTETNTEAFF. Here the CDR3 DNA reads TGTGCCAGCAGCTTAACAGAGACAAACACTGAAGCTTTCTTT.

The chain employs TRBV29-1 and TRBJ1-1; a possible D gene is TRBD1 (6 bases). This CDR3 is 15 amino acids long. Trimming pared 6 bases from V and 1 base from J, leaving 18 bases between. Germline V gene data show CDR1 as SQVTM and CDR2 as ANQGSEA. The CDR3 DNA reads as TGCAGCGTGGTTAGACAGGAGCAACCGAACACTGAAGCTTTCTTT. Translation: CSVVRQEQPNTEAFF.